The 23 T cell receptor beta chains in this list originate from one sample, sequenced in a study of cytomegalovirus exposure and HLA in healthy donors. Both 60 Vbeta primers and 13 Jbeta primers went into the PCR. Measured with immunoSEQ multiplex PCR; TCRdb has only the in-frame clones, and not every one. The sample gives roughly 130,000 clones, 75% to 85% of which show up once; about 3.3% is in the top ten. The sequencing input was PBMCs. These receptors were obtained from a male donor in good health and CMV-seronegative.

In nucleotides, the CDR3 is TGCGCCAGCAGCTGGACCTCTAGCGGGAGGGCAGATACGCAGTATTTT. Translation: CASSWTSSGRADTQYF. This sequence joins TRBV5-1 and TRBJ2-3, with 12 bases matching TRBD2. The trim removed 3 bases at V and 4 bases at J, leaving 6 bases unmatched. CDR3 size: 16 residues. Per the germline V gene, CDR1 is SGHRS and CDR2 is YFSETQ.

In DNA, the CDR3 is TGTGCCAGTAGTATACCTAGCGGGGGTACCGCGAACACCGGGGAGCTGTTTTTT. It encodes CASSIPSGGTANTGELFF. The rearrangement uses TRBV19 and TRBJ2-2; the match to TRBD2 covers 10 bases. Germline V lookup: CDR1 LNHDA, CDR2 SQIVND (reference sequence). CDR3 length: 18 amino acids. V lost 2 bases and J lost 0; bases outside the gene matches: 6.

The V gene is TRBV13, the J gene TRBJ1-2; 12 nucleotides match TRBD1. Germline CDR1 is PRHDT and CDR2 is FYEKMQ (reference sequence). The CDR3 totals 17 residues. V trimming: 5 bases; J trimming: 4 bases; junction bases outside the gene matches: 11. CDR3 DNA: TGTGCCAGCAGCCCGAGGGGGACAGGGGGCGATGGCTATGGCTACACCTTC. Protein sequence: CASSPRGTGGDGYGYTF.

The rearrangement uses TRBV5-3 and TRBJ2-2; D is unclear. TRBV5-3 is known as an ORF, though its function is uncertain. The germline V and J ends were trimmed by 4 bases and 1 base, with 11 bases remaining between them. The CDR3 is 15 residues long. CDR3 sequence reads: CARSPNVGNTGELFF. The CDR3 DNA sequence: TGTGCCAGAAGCCCCAATGTCGGGAACACCGGGGAGCTGTTTTTT.

CDR3 sequence: CASSLVRGTGELFF. CDR3 sequence (DNA): TGTGCCAGCAGTTTGGTTAGGGGCACCGGGGAGCTGTTTTTT. The chain combines TRBV28 with TRBJ2-2; D is possibly TRBD1 (5 bases). The CDR3 consists of 14 residues. Trimming took 3 bases from V and 4 from J, leaving 9 bases between them. Germline CDR1 reads MDHEN; CDR2 reads SYDVKM.

The rearrangement joins TRBV11-2 to TRBJ1-1; 10 bases line up with TRBD1. The ends lost 7 bases at V and 3 bases at J; junction bases unmatched: 8. Germline CDR1 reads SGHAT; CDR2 reads FQNNGV. The CDR3 consists of 15 residues. The CDR3 nucleotides are TGTGCCAGCACCCTAGGACAGGGGGGGGACACTGAAGCTTTCTTT. Protein: CASTLGQGGDTEAFF.

This clone turned up a few times. The chain couples TRBV7-9 to TRBJ2-7; tentative D call: TRBD2 (5 bases). This CDR3 spans 13 amino acids. Germline V gives CDR1 SEHNR, CDR2 FQNEAQ (reference sequence). Trimming removed 1 base from V and 5 bases from J, with 9 bases in between. As DNA, the CDR3 is TGTGCCAGCAGCTTAGGGCTGGGAGACGAGCAGTACTTC. Its protein is CASSLGLGDEQYF. The full variable domain, rest sourced from reference TRBV7-9 and TRBJ2-7, is DTGVSQNPRHKITKRGQNVTFRCDPISEHNRLYWYRQTLGQGPEFLTYFQNEAQLEKSRLLSDRFSAERPKGSFSTLEIQRTEQGDSAMYLCASSLGLGDEQYFGPGTRLTVT.

The chain recombines TRBV6-1 with TRBJ2-1, with TRBD2 matching over 11 bases. Losses at the gene ends were 4 bases for V and 3 bases for J; bases not matched to a gene: 8. The CDR3 runs 17 residues. Germline lookup yields CDR1 MNHNS and CDR2 SASEGT. The CDR3 is CASSGYLAGGIYNEQFF. In DNA, the CDR3 is TGTGCCAGCAGTGGTTATCTAGCGGGGGGAATCTACAATGAGCAGTTCTTC.

The CDR3 reads CASSVDRASTDTQYF. CDR3 in DNA: TGTGCCAGCAGCGTGGACAGGGCTAGCACAGATACGCAGTATTTT. The rearrangement uses TRBV5-4 and TRBJ2-3; 8 bases are shared with TRBD1. The V and J ends lost 4 bases and 0 bases, in that order; junction bases with no gene match: 4. Per germline, CDR1 SGHNT and CDR2 YYREEE (reference sequence). The length of the CDR3 is 15 residues.

On this clone: The junction and the germline gene differ at one end; a read error may be behind it. The chain uses TRBV19 and TRBJ2-6; 7 nucleotides agree with TRBD1. Looked up from germline, CDR1 is LNHDA and CDR2 is SQIVND (reference sequence). This CDR3 is 15 amino acids long. CDR3 amino acids: CASTRQGAGANGLTF. CDR3 nucleotides: TGTGCCAGTACCAGACAGGGTGCTGGGGCCAACGGCCTGACTTTC.

This chain connects TRBV7-9 to TRBJ2-7; D gene ambiguous. Germline CDR1 reads SEHNR; CDR2 reads FQNEAQ (reference sequence). CDR3 length equals 12 residues. V lost 7 bases, J lost 7 bases, and 14 bases lay in between. The CDR3 region is CASTENSLEQYF. The CDR3 nucleotides are TGTGCCAGCACCGAAAACAGCCTTGAGCAGTACTTC.

This chain links TRBV5-1 with TRBJ2-2; 7 bases are a match to TRBD1. Germline assignment: CDR1 SGHRS and CDR2 YFSETQ. The CDR3 runs 16 residues. V shed 4 bases, J shed 3 bases, and the junction held 9 bases outside the gene matches. The CDR3 spells CASSASGQSYTGELFF. The DNA of the CDR3 is TGCGCCAGCAGCGCCTCGGGACAGTCCTACACCGGGGAGCTGTTTTTT.

This clone was found a few times. The genes are TRBV20-1 and TRBJ2-1; possible D gene TRBD2, 5 bases. V lost 7 bases, J lost 9 bases, and 10 bases lay in between. The CDR3 runs to 10 residues. Germline-derived CDR1 and CDR2 are DFQATT and SNEGSKA (reference sequence). The CDR3: CSVSGGEQFF. The CDR3 nucleotides read TGCAGTGTTTCAGGAGGTGAGCAGTTCTTC.

The chain joins TRBV5-4 to TRBJ1-1, with a possible D match to TRBD1 (6 bases). CDR1 is SGHNT, CDR2 YYREEE, per germline (reference sequence). CDR3 size: 14 residues. V was clipped by 5 bases and J by 1 base, with 12 bases between them. The CDR3 nucleotides read TGTGCCAGCAGTTATCAGGGGCGGAACACTGAAGCTTTCTTT. It translates to CASSYQGRNTEAFF. The variable domain in full, completed from reference TRBV5-4 and TRBJ1-1, reads ETGVTQSPTHLIKTRGQQVTLRCSSQSGHNTVSWYQQALGQGPQFIFQYYREEENGRGNFPPRFSGLQFPNYSSELNVNALELDDSALYLCASSYQGRNTEAFFGQGTRLTVV.

This rearrangement joins TRBV4-3 to TRBJ2-7, with TRBD1 identical over 8 bases. The J segment lost 2 bases and the V segment lost 1 base, leaving 1 base of the junction unmatched. Germline V lookup: CDR1 LGHNA, CDR2 YSLEER. The CDR3 consists of 14 residues. The CDR3 DNA reads TGCGCCAGCAGCCAAGTCAGGGGGCCCTACGAGCAGTACTTC. Translation gives CASSQVRGPYEQYF.

V usage is TRBV4-1 and J usage is TRBJ2-1; 8 bases are a match to TRBD1. The CDR3 covers 17 residues. Trimming took 1 base from V and 2 from J; bases not matched to a gene: 7. Germline loops: CDR1 MGHRA, CDR2 YSYEKL. The CDR3 nucleotides are TGCGCCAGCAGCCAAGGTCCAGACAGGGGAACCTACAATGAGCAGTTCTTC. Translating gives CASSQGPDRGTYNEQFF.

The V gene is TRBV5-4, the J gene TRBJ2-7, with unresolved D. With 2 bases removed from V and 2 bases from J, the gap between germline ends came to 17 bases. This CDR3 has 16 amino acids. Looked up from germline, CDR1 is SGHNT and CDR2 is YYREEE (reference sequence). In DNA form, the CDR3 reads TGTGCCAGCAGCTTCGGTCTTAGTGGCGGCCCCTACGAGCAGTACTTC. It codes for CASSFGLSGGPYEQYF.

V and J are TRBV6-1 and TRBJ2-1; weak D call: TRBD2 (6 bases). This CDR3 region has 17 residues. Germline V gives CDR1 MNHNS, CDR2 SASEGT. The V and J ends lost 0 bases and 2 bases respectively, with 14 bases between them. DNA of the CDR3: TGTGCCAGCAGTGAAGCGCTTCTAGCGTCGACCTACAATGAGCAGTTCTTC. Protein sequence: CASSEALLASTYNEQFF.

V gene TRBV27 combines with J gene TRBJ1-5; D possibly corresponds to TRBD1 (6 bases). The V and J ends lost 0 bases and 2 bases respectively, with 11 bases between them. CDR1 and CDR2 from the germline V gene are MNHEY and SMNVEV (reference sequence). This CDR3 has 16 residues. CDR3 nucleotides: TGTGCCAGCAGTTTATCCCCAGGGGCTGGCAATCAGCCCCAGCATTTT. This sequence encodes CASSLSPGAGNQPQHF.

J is TRBJ1-2 and V is TRBV29-1; possible D gene TRBD1, 6 bases. The germline gives CDR1 SQVTM, CDR2 ANQGSEA. The CDR3 totals 13 residues. Trimming left V 4 bases short and J 1 base short, with 10 bases between. The CDR3 spells CSVGTGSNYGYTF. CDR3 nucleotides: TGCAGCGTTGGAACAGGGAGTAACTATGGCTACACCTTC.

A single count supports this clone. This chain uses TRBV5-6 with TRBJ2-1; 14 nucleotides line up with TRBD2. Trimming at V came to 4 bases and at J to 9 bases, leaving 12 bases not matched to a gene. This CDR3 is 17 amino acids long. Germline CDR1 is SGHDT and CDR2 is YYEEEE. DNA of the CDR3: TGTGCCAGCAGCCCCGGGCCTGGACTAGCGGGAGGTGGTGAGCAGTTCTTC. Protein product: CASSPGPGLAGGGEQFF.

The chain is built from TRBV5-1 and TRBJ2-7; 11 positions agree with TRBD2. Germline-derived CDR1 and CDR2 are SGHRS and YFSETQ. Trimming removed 0 bases from V and 3 bases from J; junction bases left unmatched: 2. The CDR3 length is 15 residues. CDR3 DNA sequence: TGCGCCAGCAGCTTGGGGCTAGCGGGAGGCTACGAGCAGTACTTC. Its protein product is CASSLGLAGGYEQYF.

On this clone: Sequence at one end of the junction differs from germline and may be a read error. The rearrangement joins TRBV4-1 to TRBJ2-4; 10 bases align to TRBD2. The CDR3 runs 18 residues. The germline V gene has CDR1 MGHRA and CDR2 YSYEKL. DNA of the CDR3: TGCGCCAGCAGCCATGGGGCGACTAGCGGGCCAGCCAAAAACAGTCAGTACTTC. Amino acids: CASSHGATSGPAKNSQYF.